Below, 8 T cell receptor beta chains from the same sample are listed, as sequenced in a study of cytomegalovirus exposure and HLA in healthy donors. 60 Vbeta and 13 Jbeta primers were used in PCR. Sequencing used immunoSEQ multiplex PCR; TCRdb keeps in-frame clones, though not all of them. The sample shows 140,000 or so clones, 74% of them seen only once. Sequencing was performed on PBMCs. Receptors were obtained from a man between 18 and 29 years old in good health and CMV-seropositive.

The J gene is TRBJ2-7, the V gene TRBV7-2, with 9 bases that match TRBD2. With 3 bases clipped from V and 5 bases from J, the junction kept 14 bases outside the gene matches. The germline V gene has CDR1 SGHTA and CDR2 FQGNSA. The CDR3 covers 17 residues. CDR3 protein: CASSLRLPAGGRDEQYF. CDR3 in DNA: TGTGCCAGCAGCTTGCGGCTCCCCGCGGGGGGGCGCGACGAGCAGTACTTC. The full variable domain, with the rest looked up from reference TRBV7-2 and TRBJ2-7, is GAGVSQSPSNKVTEKGKDVELRCDPISGHTALYWYRQSLGQGLEFLIYFQGNSAPDKSGLPSDRFSAERTGGSVSTLTIQRTQQEDSAVYLCASSLRLPAGGRDEQYFGPGTRLTVT.

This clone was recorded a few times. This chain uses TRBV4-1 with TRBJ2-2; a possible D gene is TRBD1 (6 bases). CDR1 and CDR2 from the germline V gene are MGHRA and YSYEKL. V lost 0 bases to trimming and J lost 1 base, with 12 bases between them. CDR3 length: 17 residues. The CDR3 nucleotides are TGCGCCAGCAGCCAAGACTTGAAAGGGGGGAACACCGGGGAGCTGTTTTTT. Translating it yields CASSQDLKGGNTGELFF.

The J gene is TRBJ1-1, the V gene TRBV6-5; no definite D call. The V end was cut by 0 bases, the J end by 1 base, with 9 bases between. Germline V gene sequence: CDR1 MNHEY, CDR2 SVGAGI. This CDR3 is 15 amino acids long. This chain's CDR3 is CASSYSKWRNTEAFF. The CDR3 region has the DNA TGTGCCAGCAGTTACTCGAAGTGGAGGAACACTGAAGCTTTCTTT.

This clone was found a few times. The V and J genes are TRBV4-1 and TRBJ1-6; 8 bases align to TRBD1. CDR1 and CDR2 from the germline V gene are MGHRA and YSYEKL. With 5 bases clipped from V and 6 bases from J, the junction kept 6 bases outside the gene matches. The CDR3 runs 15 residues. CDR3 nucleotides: TGCGCCAGCAGCGACCCACAGGGGGGTAATTCACCCCTCCACTTT. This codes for CASSDPQGGNSPLHF.

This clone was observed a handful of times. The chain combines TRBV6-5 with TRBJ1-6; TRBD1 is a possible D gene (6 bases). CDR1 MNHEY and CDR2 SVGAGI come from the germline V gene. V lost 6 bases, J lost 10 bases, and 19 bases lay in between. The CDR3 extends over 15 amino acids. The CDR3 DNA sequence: TGTGCCAGCAGATGGCAGGGGTGGGTCGGGTCACCCCTCCACTTT. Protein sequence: CASRWQGWVGSPLHF.

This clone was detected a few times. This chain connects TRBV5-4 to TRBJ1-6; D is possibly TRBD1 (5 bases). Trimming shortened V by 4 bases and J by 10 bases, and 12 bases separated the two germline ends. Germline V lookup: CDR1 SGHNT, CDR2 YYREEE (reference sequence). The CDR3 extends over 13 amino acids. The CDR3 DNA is TGTGCCAGCAGCGCCGACAGTTCCTCACCCCTCCACTTT. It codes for CASSADSSSPLHF.

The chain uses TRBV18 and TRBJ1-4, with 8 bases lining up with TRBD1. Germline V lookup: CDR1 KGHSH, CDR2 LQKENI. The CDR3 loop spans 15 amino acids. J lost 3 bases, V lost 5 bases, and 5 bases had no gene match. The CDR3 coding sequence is TGTGCCAGCTCATCCGGACAGGGCGCTAATGAAAAACTGTTTTTT. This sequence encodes CASSSGQGANEKLFF.

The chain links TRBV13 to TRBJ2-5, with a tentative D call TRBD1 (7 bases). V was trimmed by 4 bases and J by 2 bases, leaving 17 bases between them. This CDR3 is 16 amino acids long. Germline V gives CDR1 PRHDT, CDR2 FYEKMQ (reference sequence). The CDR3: CASSSRQGGGQETQYF. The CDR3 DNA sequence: TGTGCCAGCAGCTCAAGACAGGGTGGGGGGCAAGAGACCCAGTACTTC. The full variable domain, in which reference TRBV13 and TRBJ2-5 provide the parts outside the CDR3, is AAGVIQSPRHLIKEKRETATLKCYPIPRHDTVYWYQQGPGQDPQFLISFYEKMQSDKGSIPDRFSAQQFSDYHSELNMSSLELGDSALYFCASSSRQGGGQETQYFGPGTRLLVL.